These 11 T cell receptor beta chains were all obtained from the same sample, sequenced in a study of shared T cell receptors in the human thymus. The table came from immunoSEQ multiplex PCR; TCRdb's copy has only in-frame clones and leaves some out. The sample carries hundreds of thousands of clones, about 87% recorded once. These data were also filed under a second study, of human thymus T cells.

The material sequenced was thymocytes. The receptors here all came from a boy less than two years old with a congenital heart defect.

The chain joins TRBV15 to TRBJ2-5; 7 bases map to TRBD2. The CDR3 is made up of 21 amino acids. Germline CDR1 reads LNHNV; CDR2 reads YYDKDF (reference sequence). After removal of 4 bases from V and 0 bases from J, the junction contained 23 bases not matched to a gene. CDR3 coding DNA: TGTGCCACCAGCACCCGGGGTAGACTAGCCGACGCGGGCCCCTACCAAGAGACCCAGTACTTC. Protein: CATSTRGRLADAGPYQETQYF.

V and J are TRBV7-2 and TRBJ2-5; no firm D call. The V and J ends lost 3 bases and 6 bases respectively, with 11 bases between them. This CDR3 comprises 13 residues. CDR1 SGHTA and CDR2 FQGNSA come from the germline V gene. CDR3 sequence reads: CASSFGFGQTQYF. For the CDR3, the DNA is TGTGCCAGCAGCTTCGGCTTTGGGCAGACCCAGTACTTC.

The chain links TRBV5-1 to TRBJ2-5, with 10 positions matching TRBD2. The CDR3 runs to 16 residues. Germline V gives CDR1 SGHRS, CDR2 YFSETQ. V dropped 4 bases and J dropped 0; count of bases not matched to a gene: 6. The CDR3 DNA reads TGCGCCAGCAGCCCCCTTAGCGGGGGGTACCAAGAGACCCAGTACTTC. It specifies CASSPLSGGYQETQYF.

This clone was found once. This rearrangement joins TRBV28 to TRBJ2-7; a weak D match, TRBD1 (7 bases). V was trimmed by 2 bases and J by 5 bases, leaving 25 bases between them. There are 18 residues in the CDR3. Germline V lookup: CDR1 MDHEN, CDR2 SYDVKM. CDR3 region: CASSLVSFEGAWGDEQYF. CDR3 DNA sequence: TGTGCCAGCAGTTTAGTCTCGTTCGAGGGGGCCTGGGGGGACGAGCAGTACTTC.

The CDR3 protein is CASSRDRRSGNTIYF. DNA for the CDR3: TGTGCCAGCAGTCGGGACAGGCGCTCTGGAAACACCATATATTTT. The J gene is TRBJ1-3, the V gene TRBV6-5; 8 nucleotides line up with TRBD1. The CDR3 contains 15 residues. CDR1 MNHEY and CDR2 SVGAGI come from the germline V gene. J lost 0 bases, V lost 5 bases, and 3 bases had no gene match.

This sequence joins TRBV15 and TRBJ1-6; D is unresolved. There are 17 residues in the CDR3. The V end lost 4 bases, the J end lost 0 bases, and 13 bases lay between the germline ends. Germline values: CDR1 LNHNV, CDR2 YYDKDF (reference sequence). In DNA form, the CDR3 reads TGTGCCACCAGCATAGGTGTTGAGGGCTCCTATAATTCACCCCTCCACTTT. Protein sequence: CATSIGVEGSYNSPLHF.

On this clone: The sample has other DNA sequences that encode this CDR3 too. This rearrangement joins TRBV6-1 to TRBJ1-6; perhaps TRBD1 as D (5 bases). With 2 bases removed from V and 7 bases from J, the gap between germline ends came to 12 bases. The length of the CDR3 is 15 residues. In germline, CDR1 is MNHNS, CDR2 SASEGT. CDR3 in DNA: TGTGCCAGCAGTGAATGGCAGGGAGGAAATTCACCCCTCCACTTT. Translation: CASSEWQGGNSPLHF.

The chain joins TRBV14 to TRBJ1-2; a weak D match, TRBD1 (6 bases). Germline V gives CDR1 SGHDN, CDR2 FVKESK. The CDR3 runs to 13 residues. V lost 4 bases, J lost 2 bases, and 8 bases lay in between. The CDR3 bases are TGTGCCAGCAGCCTTACAGGGAACTATGGCTACACCTTC. This codes for CASSLTGNYGYTF.

This clone was picked up a small number of times. This chain connects TRBV4-3 to TRBJ1-3; tentatively, D is TRBD1 (5 bases). This CDR3 is built from 14 residues. V lost 4 bases, J lost 4 bases, and 11 bases lay in between. The germline gives CDR1 LGHNA, CDR2 YSLEER. This CDR3 is CASSPRAWGNTIYF. The CDR3 DNA is TGCGCCAGCAGCCCCAGGGCGTGGGGAAACACCATATATTTT.

The genes are TRBV25-1 and TRBJ2-7, with TRBD1 matching over 12 bases. This CDR3 spans 17 amino acids. Germline V CDR1 and CDR2: MGHDK, SYGVNS. V shed 2 bases and J 7 bases; nucleotides not matched to a gene: 12. For the CDR3, the DNA is TGTGCCAGCAGTGAACATGATCCGGGACAGGGGGCTTATGAGCAGTACTTC. This sequence encodes CASSEHDPGQGAYEQYF.

The J gene is TRBJ1-1, the V gene TRBV27; D is undetermined. The CDR3 consists of 13 residues. V shed 4 bases and J shed 3 bases, with 9 bases lying between them. Germline assignment: CDR1 MNHEY and CDR2 SMNVEV (reference sequence). CDR3 protein: CASSSLADTEAFF. The CDR3 coding sequence is TGTGCCAGCAGTTCTTTAGCCGACACTGAAGCTTTCTTT.